Reported below is one T cell receptor beta chain. Which antigen it targets is not known. No qualities accompany the bases; no much larger clone lies one base away. This sample was included in a study of metastatic and nonmetastatic thyroid tumors (dated by TCRdb to 2018 to 2021). General notes on the study: The researchers compared repertoires between peripheral blood samples and tumor or nodule tissue samples from patients with malignant or benign thyroid disease.

Libraries were prepared through PCR. The instrument given in TCRdb is Illumina HiSeq 4000. High-throughput sequencing was used to profile the TCR beta-chain CDR3 region of each patient. As for how the authors treated the data: CDR3 differences across clinicopathological groups were used to build a classifier for discriminating distant-metastatic papillary thyroid cancer patients. The Shannon index was used to measure repertoire diversity, and the Morisita-Horn index was used to measure how similar tumor and blood repertoires were. TCRdb passed the public sequencing reads through fastp at Q25 and MiXCR, retaining productive beta sequences. What appears here as the V and J calls and clone size reflects TCRdb's work, not the paper's. This sample comprises about 22,000 clones, more than 15% of them detected only once. The ten largest clones take up roughly 2.8% of the sample. None of the patients had been given any treatment before thyroid surgery. Using T-cell receptor beta sequencing, the study looked back at clinical samples from patients collected from about 2011 to 2018.

Based on the germline V gene, the CDR1 and CDR2 sequences are MNHEY and SVGEGT. The CDR3 covers 18 residues, taking in both the cysteine and the phenylalanine. This entry keeps only the CDR3 DNA: 54 bases, framed from base 1. Clipping removes 0 bases from V and 2 bases from J, with 10 as the unmatched junction base count. General conclusions and limits of the study: In both blood and tumor samples, TCR beta diversity was reported to be significantly higher in malignant tumors than in benign nodules.

Input material: adjacent normal tissue. In this chain, TRBV6-2 or TRBV6-3 is recombined with TRBJ1-1, with 9 bases in between that match TRBD1. The TCR comes from a male donor with papillary thyroid cancer or a benign thyroid nodule (not recorded which). Some clones in this sample may be carry-over from other donors' samples. For the CDR3, the sequence is CASSYSTFRTGENTEAFF. The sequenced DNA: TGTGCCAGCAGTTACTCGACATTCCGGACAGGGGAAAACACTGAAGCTTTCTTT.